These T cell receptor beta chains were read from a single sample in a study of T cell responses to AZD1222 COVID-19 vaccine. Measured with immunoSEQ multiplex PCR; TCRdb has only the in-frame clones, and not every one. The sample lists 150,000 to 200,000 clones, approximately 93% seen once, with over 1.5% in the top ten. The input for sequencing was peripheral blood, taken 28 days after the second AZD1222 dose. Receptors originate from an adult who received the AZD1222 COVID-19 vaccine. Each CDR3 is given with its conserved first and last residue. D genes are given only for firm matches.

- | TRBV27 | CASSSGGTEAFF
TRBD1 | TRBV27 | CASRGQGFYNEQFF
TRBD2 | TRBV6-2/TRBV6-3 | CASSHGLGEDEQFF
TRBD1 | TRBV7-3 | CASIPPGTDGCISGNTIYF
TRBD2 | TRBV27 | CASRTSGRAGYNEQFF
- | TRBV10-3 | CAISERAGAEAFF
- | TRBV9 | CASSGGWGGSTFSTDTQYF
TRBD1 | TRBV9 | CASSRTGGEGQPQHF
TRBD1 | TRBV7-8 | CASNLGTENTGELFF
- | TRBV12-5 | CASGLLEIYGYTF
- | TRBV19 | CASSMKGGPAGELFF
TRBD2 | TRBV19 | CASRKPGGHGDTQYF
- | TRBV4-1 | CASGGTATNEKLFF
TRBD1 | TRBV25-1 | CASSDGQGGQPQHF
TRBD1 | TRBV5-1 | CASSLEGQGTTGEQYF
- | TRBV6-5 | CASSWRDTGELFF
TRBD1 | TRBV3-1/TRBV3-2 | CASSQRQGARNSPLHF
- | TRBV7-3 | CASSLGSQETQYF
TRBD1 | TRBV14 | CASSLAGGYEQYF
- | TRBV19 | CASHRTASSYNSPLHF
TRBD2 | TRBV7-9 | CASSLGPPAGGRGDTQYF
- | TRBV19 | CASSITGINYGYTF
TRBD1 | TRBV30 | CAWRGQGETQYF
TRBD1 | TRBV14 | CASSQGQGLNSPLHF
- | TRBV25-1 | CASSESGYTF
- | TRBV6-2/TRBV6-3 | CASSYYTWGSPLHF
- | TRBV5-4 | CASSLGAGNEKLFF
- | TRBV3-1/TRBV3-2 | CASSKDGLGEKLFF
TRBD2 | TRBV6-2/TRBV6-3 | CASSAGLSGGAETQYF
TRBD1 | TRBV3-1/TRBV3-2 | CASSPRDRSNEKLFF
- | TRBV29-1 | CSVGSLLANTEAFF
- | TRBV11-2 | CASSFQRTGTPGNTIYF
TRBD1 | TRBV30 | CAWSKGTGLNTEAFF
- | TRBV27 | CASSTPPRAGSSYEQYF
TRBD2 | TRBV5-1 | CASSSTSGINTGELFF
TRBD2 | TRBV4-1 | CASSQSLAGETQYF
TRBD2 | TRBV7-9 | CASSRLATTNTGELFF
TRBD1 | TRBV19 | CASSSRTGAVGDTQYF
TRBD1 | TRBV10-3 | CAISERQGGAFF
TRBD2 | TRBV7-3 | CASSHGGRTDTQYF
- | TRBV29-1 | CSADTGREYEQYF
TRBD2 | TRBV29-1 | CSVRTSGSSYEQYF
- | TRBV29-1 | CSVGNNEQFF
TRBD1 | TRBV2 | CASRETGFTSNQPQHF
- | TRBV25-1 | CASTERAGPGELFF
- | TRBV28 | CASNSAPPSRDF
- | TRBV19 | CASSMPGLGAKNIQYF
- | TRBV6-4 | CASSPALGTGELFF
TRBD1 | TRBV27 | CASSLTGGSSYEQYF
- | TRBV3-1/TRBV3-2 | CASSQGSGLNEQYF
- | TRBV9 | CASSVSTQGVQTQYF